This T cell receptor beta chain was obtained from a study of human T cells and chemical hapten exposure. Study information: While the roughly 22-week study was under way, patients received diphenylcyclopropenone on the scalp every week.

V was clipped by 9 bases and J by 2 bases, with 8 bases between them. The CDR3 runs to 12 residues. Germline lookup yields CDR1 LGHNT and CDR2 FRNRAP. This clonotype was detected a few times. TCRdb processed the RACE reads anew with MiXCR; each CDR3 protein has one entry. The sample lists tens of thousands of distinct CDR3 sequences, 9.9% occurring once. The time point denotes: patch test 3, about 24 weeks after DPC sensitization. Treatment noted: therapeutic diphenylcyclopropenone sensitization with weekly scalp DPC. The sequence came from a woman between 40 and 55 years old with alopecia areata. Some clones in this sample may be carry-over from other donors' samples. The V and J genes are TRBV12-5 and TRBJ1-5; D remains unclear. The sample was whole blood, taken in connection with sensitization to the hapten diphenylcyclopropenone (DPC). The CDR3 region has the DNA TGTGCTAGCGTATGGGGCAATCAGCCCCAGCATTTT. This gives the protein CASVWGNQPQHF.